These T cell receptor beta chains were read from a single sample in a study of cytomegalovirus exposure and HLA in healthy donors. Clones were sequenced by immunoSEQ multiplex PCR, and TCRdb holds only the in-frame ones, with some missing. Of some 140,000 clones detected, 85% to 90% appear once; the ten largest clones hold over 9%. The specimen sequenced was PBMCs. The receptors stem from a woman under 30 in good health and CMV-seropositive. CDR3s include the opening cysteine and the closing phenylalanine or tryptophan. The D gene is left open where the match is weak. Clone size, where shown, is once, few, many, or a class for clones that have expanded.

J gene	D gene	V gene	clone size	CDR3 DNA	CDR3 protein
TRBJ1-5	.	TRBV6-4	.	TGTGCCAGCAGTGACTCGAGACCCCAGGATCAGCCCCAGCATTTT	CASSDSRPQDQPQHF
TRBJ1-1	.	TRBV7-3	.	TGTGCCAGCAGCTTAAGAAGTTCGCGGGATGAAGCTTTCTTT	CASSLRSSRDEAFF
TRBJ2-7	.	TRBV6-8	.	TGTGCCGGGCCGACAAACCCCCACGAGCAGTACTTC	CAGPTNPHEQYF
TRBJ1-6	.	TRBV12-5	.	TGTGCTAGTGGTTTGCTCCAGGGTATCTCCTATAATTCACCCCTCCACTTT	CASGLLQGISYNSPLHF
TRBJ2-3	.	TRBV5-6	.	TGTGCCAGCAGCTTATTCGGGGTCACAGATACGCAGTATTTT	CASSLFGVTDTQYF
TRBJ2-7	.	TRBV7-9	.	TGTGCCAGCAGGGACTCATTAGCCTACGAGCAGTACTTC	CASRDSLAYEQYF
TRBJ1-6	.	TRBV5-4	.	TGTGCCAGCAGCTCTCCGGACAGTCCGAATTCACCCCTCCACTTT	CASSSPDSPNSPLHF
TRBJ1-2	.	TRBV4-3	.	TGCGCCAGCAGCCAGGAGATACAGGGTGGCTATGGCTACACCTTC	CASSQEIQGGYGYTF
TRBJ1-1	.	TRBV7-2	.	TGTGCCAGCAGCTTAGGAAGGCTTCAGGGAAGGCCTGAAGCTTTCTTT	CASSLGRLQGRPEAFF
TRBJ1-3	.	TRBV5-1	.	TGCGCCAGCAGCTTGTCTAGCAGCCCCAGCTCTGGAAACACCATATATTTT	CASSLSSSPSSGNTIYF
TRBJ2-5	TRBD2	TRBV7-9	.	TGTGCCAGCAGGGAGGGACTAGCCCCCAAAACCCAGTACTTC	CASREGLAPKTQYF
TRBJ1-1	.	TRBV11-2	.	TGTGCCAGCAGCTTCCGGAGGAACACTGAAGCTTTCTTT	CASSFRRNTEAFF
TRBJ1-5	TRBD1	TRBV4-3	.	TGCGCCAGCAGCCAAGATTGGGACAGAGGCAATCAGCCCCAGCATTTT	CASSQDWDRGNQPQHF
TRBJ1-1	.	TRBV9	few	TGTGCCAGCAGCGTAGGTTACAGATACACTGAAGCTTTCTTT	CASSVGYRYTEAFF
TRBJ1-5	.	TRBV15	.	TGTGCCACCAGCAGAGATGGAAAAGGGGATGGGCAGCCCCAGCATTTT	CATSRDGKGDGQPQHF
TRBJ1-2	.	TRBV27	.	TGTGCCAGCAGTTTCGCCGGGGTAAACTATGGCTACACCTTC	CASSFAGVNYGYTF
TRBJ2-1	TRBD1	TRBV19	.	TGTGCCAGTAGTCCTTCGACAGGGATAAACAATGAGCAGTTCTTC	CASSPSTGINNEQFF
TRBJ2-7	.	TRBV5-1	.	TGCGCCAGCAGCTTCGACGACAGATACGAGCAGTACTTC	CASSFDDRYEQYF
TRBJ1-5	.	TRBV7-2	.	TGTGCCAGCAGTTCCGGGAAGGGCAATCAGCCCCAGCATTTT	CASSSGKGNQPQHF
TRBJ1-1	.	TRBV4-3	.	TGCGCCAGCAGCCAAGATAGCGGGAACACTGAAGCTTTCTTT	CASSQDSGNTEAFF
TRBJ2-7	TRBD1	TRBV11-3	.	TGTGCCAGCAGCTCAGGAACAGGGGGAGGCCCCTACGAGCAGTACTTC	CASSSGTGGGPYEQYF
TRBJ1-1	.	TRBV10-3	.	TGTGCCATCAAGGGGGGGGCGTTAATGAACACTGAAGCTTTCTTT	CAIKGGALMNTEAFF
TRBJ2-2	TRBD1	TRBV27	few	TGTGCCAGCAGTCTATGGACAGGGGGCGGGTACACCGGGGAGCTGTTTTTT	CASSLWTGGGYTGELFF
TRBJ1-1	.	TRBV7-2	.	TGTGCCAGCAGCTCACAACAGCTGAACACTGAAGCTTTCTTT	CASSSQQLNTEAFF
TRBJ2-2	.	TRBV9	.	TGTGCCAGCAGCGTGGGCAGGAACACCGGGGAGCTGTTTTTT	CASSVGRNTGELFF
TRBJ2-2	.	TRBV27	.	TGTGCCAGCAGTTTAAGGCCAGGGTCGACCGGGGAGCTGTTTTTT	CASSLRPGSTGELFF